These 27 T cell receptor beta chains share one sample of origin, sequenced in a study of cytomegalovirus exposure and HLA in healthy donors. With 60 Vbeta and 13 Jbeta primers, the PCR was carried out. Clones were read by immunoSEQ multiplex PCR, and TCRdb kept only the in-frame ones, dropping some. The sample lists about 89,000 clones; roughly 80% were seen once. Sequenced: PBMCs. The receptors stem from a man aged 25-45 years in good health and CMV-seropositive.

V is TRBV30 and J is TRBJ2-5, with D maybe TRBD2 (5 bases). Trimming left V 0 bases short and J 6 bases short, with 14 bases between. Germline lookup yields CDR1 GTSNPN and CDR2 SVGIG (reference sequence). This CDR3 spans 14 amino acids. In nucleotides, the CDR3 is TGTGCCTGGAGTGTAGCGGCGGGTGGGCAGACCCAGTACTTC. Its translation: CAWSVAAGGQTQYF.

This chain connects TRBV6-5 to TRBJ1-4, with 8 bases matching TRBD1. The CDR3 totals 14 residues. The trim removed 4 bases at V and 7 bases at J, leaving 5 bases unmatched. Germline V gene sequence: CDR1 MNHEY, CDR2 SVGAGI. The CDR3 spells CASSSGQGREKLFF. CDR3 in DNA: TGTGCCAGCAGTTCAGGACAGGGCCGTGAAAAACTGTTTTTT.

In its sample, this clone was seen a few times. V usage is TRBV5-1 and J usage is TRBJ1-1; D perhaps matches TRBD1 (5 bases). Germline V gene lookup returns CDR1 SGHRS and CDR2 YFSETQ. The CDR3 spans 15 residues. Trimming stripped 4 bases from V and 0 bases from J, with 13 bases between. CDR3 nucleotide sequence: TGCGCCAGCAGCGCCGGGCAAGGGGTGAACACTGAAGCTTTCTTT. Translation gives CASSAGQGVNTEAFF.

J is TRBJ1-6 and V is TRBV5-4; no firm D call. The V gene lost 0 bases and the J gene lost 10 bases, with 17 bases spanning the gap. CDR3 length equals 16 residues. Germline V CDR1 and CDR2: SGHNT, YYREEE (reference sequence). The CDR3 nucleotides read TGTGCCAGCAGCTTGGTCCAGTCGGGGATCGGCTCACCCCTCCACTTT. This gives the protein CASSLVQSGIGSPLHF.

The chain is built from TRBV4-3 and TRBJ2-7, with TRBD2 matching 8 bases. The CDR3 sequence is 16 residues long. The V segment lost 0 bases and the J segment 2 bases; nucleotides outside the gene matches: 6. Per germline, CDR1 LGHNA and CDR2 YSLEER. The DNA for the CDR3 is TGCGCCAGCAGCCAAGATCCCAGCGGGGGCCCCTACGAGCAGTACTTC. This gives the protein CASSQDPSGGPYEQYF.

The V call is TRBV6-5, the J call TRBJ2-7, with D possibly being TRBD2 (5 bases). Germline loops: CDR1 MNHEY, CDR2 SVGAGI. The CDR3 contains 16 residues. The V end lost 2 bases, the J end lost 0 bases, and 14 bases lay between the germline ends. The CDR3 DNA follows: TGTGCCAGCAGTTACCCGCCGGGATTGAGCTCCTACGAGCAGTACTTC. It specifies CASSYPPGLSSYEQYF.

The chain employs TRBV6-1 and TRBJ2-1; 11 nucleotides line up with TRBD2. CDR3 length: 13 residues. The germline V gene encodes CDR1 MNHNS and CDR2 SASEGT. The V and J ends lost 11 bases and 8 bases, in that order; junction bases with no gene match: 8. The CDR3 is CAAGTSGSYEQFF. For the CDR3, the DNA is TGTGCCGCGGGGACTAGCGGTTCGTATGAGCAGTTCTTC.

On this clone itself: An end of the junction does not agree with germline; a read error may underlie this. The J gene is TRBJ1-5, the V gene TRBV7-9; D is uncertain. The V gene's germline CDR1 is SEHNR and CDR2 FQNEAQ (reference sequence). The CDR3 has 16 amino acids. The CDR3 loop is CSSSSDPGFGNQPQHF. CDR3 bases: TGTTCCAGCAGCTCCGATCCCGGGTTTGGCAATCAGCCCCAGCATTTT.

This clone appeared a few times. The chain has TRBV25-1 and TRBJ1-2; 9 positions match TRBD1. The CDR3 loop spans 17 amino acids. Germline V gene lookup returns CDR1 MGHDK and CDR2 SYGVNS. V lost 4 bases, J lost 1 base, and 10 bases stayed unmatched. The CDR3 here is CASSGRGQGRDNYGYTF. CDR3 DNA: TGTGCCAGCAGTGGTCGGGGACAGGGAAGGGATAACTATGGCTACACCTTC.

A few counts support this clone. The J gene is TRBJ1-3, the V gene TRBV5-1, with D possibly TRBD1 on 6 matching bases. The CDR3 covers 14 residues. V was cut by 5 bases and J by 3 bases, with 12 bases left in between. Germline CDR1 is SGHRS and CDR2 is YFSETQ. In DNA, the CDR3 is TGCGCCAGCAGTACAGGGTCAGGTGGAAACACCATATATTTT. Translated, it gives CASSTGSGGNTIYF. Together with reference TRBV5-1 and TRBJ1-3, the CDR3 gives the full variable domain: KAGVTQTPRYLIKTRGQQVTLSCSPISGHRSVSWYQQTPGQGLQFLFEYFSETQRNKGNFPGRFSGRQFSNSRSEMNVSTLELGDSALYLCASSTGSGGNTIYFGEGSWLTVV.

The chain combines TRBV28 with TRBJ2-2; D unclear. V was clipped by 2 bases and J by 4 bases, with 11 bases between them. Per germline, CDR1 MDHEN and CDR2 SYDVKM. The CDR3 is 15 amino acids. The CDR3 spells CASSLPLGSTGELFF. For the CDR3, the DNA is TGTGCCAGCAGTTTACCACTGGGCAGCACCGGGGAGCTGTTTTTT.

The CDR3 reads CASSTRTGSNYGYTF. CDR3 coding DNA: TGCGCCAGCAGCACGCGGACAGGATCTAACTATGGCTACACCTTC. This sequence joins TRBV5-1 and TRBJ1-2; 7 nucleotides align to TRBD1. Germline lookup yields CDR1 SGHRS and CDR2 YFSETQ. J was trimmed by 0 bases and V by 4 bases; bases with no gene match: 6. This CDR3 comprises 15 residues.

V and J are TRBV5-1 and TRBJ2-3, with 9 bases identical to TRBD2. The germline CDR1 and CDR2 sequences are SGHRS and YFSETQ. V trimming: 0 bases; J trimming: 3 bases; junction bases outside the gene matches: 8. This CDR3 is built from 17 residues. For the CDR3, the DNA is TGCGCCAGCAGCTTGGCGCCGGGACTAGCAGGGACAGATACGCAGTATTTT. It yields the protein CASSLAPGLAGTDTQYF.

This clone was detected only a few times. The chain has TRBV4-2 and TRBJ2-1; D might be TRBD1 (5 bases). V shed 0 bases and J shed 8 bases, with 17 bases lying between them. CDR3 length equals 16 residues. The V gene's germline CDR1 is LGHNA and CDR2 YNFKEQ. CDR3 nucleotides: TGTGCCAGCAGCCAAGAAGTAGGGGCCGGATCGGATGAGCAGTTCTTC. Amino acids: CASSQEVGAGSDEQFF.

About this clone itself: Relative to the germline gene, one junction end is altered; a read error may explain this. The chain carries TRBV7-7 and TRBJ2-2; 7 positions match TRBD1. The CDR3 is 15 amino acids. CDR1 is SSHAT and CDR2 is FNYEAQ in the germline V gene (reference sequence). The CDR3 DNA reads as TGTGCTAGCAGCTCTCGGACAGGCGACACCGGGGAGCTGTTTTTT. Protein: CASSSRTGDTGELFF. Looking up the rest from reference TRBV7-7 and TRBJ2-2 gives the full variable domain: GAGVSQSPRYKVTKRGQDVTLRCDPISSHATLYWYQQALGQGPEFLTYFNYEAQPDKSGLPSDRFSAERPEGSISTLTIQRTEQRDSAMYRCASSSRTGDTGELFFGEGSRLTVL.

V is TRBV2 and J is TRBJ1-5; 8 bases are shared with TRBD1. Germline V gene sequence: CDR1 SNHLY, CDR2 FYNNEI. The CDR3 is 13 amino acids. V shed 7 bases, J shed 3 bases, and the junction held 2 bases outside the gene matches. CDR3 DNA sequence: TGTGCCAGCAAGGGACAGGTCAATCAGCCCCAGCATTTT. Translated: CASKGQVNQPQHF.

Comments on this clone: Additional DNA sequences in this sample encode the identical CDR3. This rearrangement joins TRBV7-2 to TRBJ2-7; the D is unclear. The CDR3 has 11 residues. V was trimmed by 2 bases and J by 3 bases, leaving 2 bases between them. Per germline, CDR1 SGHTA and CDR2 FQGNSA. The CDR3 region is CASSLLYEQYF. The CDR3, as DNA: TGTGCCAGCAGCTTACTCTACGAGCAGTACTTC.

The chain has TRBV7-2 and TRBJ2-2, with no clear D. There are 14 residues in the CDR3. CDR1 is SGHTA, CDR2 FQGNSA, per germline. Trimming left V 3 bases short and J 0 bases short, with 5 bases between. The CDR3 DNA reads TGTGCCAGCAGCTTTTCTGCGAACACCGGGGAGCTGTTTTTT. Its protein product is CASSFSANTGELFF.

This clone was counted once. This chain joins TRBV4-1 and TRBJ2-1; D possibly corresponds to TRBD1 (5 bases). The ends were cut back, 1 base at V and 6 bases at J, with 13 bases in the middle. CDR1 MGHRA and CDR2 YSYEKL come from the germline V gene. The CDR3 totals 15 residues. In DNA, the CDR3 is TGCGCCAGCAGCCAAGTACCACAGGTGAGCAATGAGCAGTTCTTC. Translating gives CASSQVPQVSNEQFF.

CDR3 in amino acids: CASSTTGLETQYF. CDR3 bases: TGTGCCAGCAGTACGACAGGGCTGGAGACCCAGTACTTC. The chain carries TRBV6-1 and TRBJ2-5; 7 bases fit TRBD1. The germline CDR1 and CDR2 sequences are MNHNS and SASEGT. The CDR3 runs 13 residues. Losses at the gene ends were 5 bases for V and 5 bases for J; bases not matched to a gene: 5.

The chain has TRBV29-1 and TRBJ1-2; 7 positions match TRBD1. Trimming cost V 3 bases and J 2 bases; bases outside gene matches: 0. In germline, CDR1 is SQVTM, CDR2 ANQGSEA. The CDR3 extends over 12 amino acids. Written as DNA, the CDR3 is TGCAGCGTTGAGGACAGGAACTATGGCTACACCTTC. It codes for CSVEDRNYGYTF.

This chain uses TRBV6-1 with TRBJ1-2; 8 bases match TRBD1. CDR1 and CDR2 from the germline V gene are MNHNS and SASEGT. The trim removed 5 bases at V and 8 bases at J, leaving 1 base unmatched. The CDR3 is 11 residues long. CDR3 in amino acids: CASSPGGGYTF. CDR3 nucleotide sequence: TGTGCCAGCAGTCCAGGGGGCGGCTACACCTTC.

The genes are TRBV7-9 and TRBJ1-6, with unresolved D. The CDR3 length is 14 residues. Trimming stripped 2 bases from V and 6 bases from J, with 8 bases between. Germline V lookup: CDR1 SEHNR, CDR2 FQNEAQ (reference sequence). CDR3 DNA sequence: TGTGCCAGCAGCTTAACGGGTGCTAATTCACCCCTCCACTTT. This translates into CASSLTGANSPLHF.

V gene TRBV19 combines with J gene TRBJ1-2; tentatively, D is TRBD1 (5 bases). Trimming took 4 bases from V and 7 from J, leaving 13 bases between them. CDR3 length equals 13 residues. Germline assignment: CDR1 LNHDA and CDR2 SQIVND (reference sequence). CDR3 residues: CASSNQGKGGYTF. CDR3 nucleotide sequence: TGTGCCAGTAGTAACCAGGGTAAAGGTGGCTACACCTTC.

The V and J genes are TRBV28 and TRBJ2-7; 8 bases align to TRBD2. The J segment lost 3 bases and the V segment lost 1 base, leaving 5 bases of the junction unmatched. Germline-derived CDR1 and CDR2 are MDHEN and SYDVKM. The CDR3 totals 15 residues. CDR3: CASSLSGGWLYEQYF. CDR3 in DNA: TGTGCCAGCAGTTTATCGGGAGGGTGGCTCTACGAGCAGTACTTC.

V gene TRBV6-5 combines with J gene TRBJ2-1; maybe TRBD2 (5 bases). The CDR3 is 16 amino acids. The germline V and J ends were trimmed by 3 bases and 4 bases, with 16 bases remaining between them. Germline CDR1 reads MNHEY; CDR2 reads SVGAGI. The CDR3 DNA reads TGTGCCAGCAGTTATTCCATTCACCGGGGATACAATGAGCAGTTCTTC. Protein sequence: CASSYSIHRGYNEQFF.

The CDR3 spells CASSYPPGQGHVFF. Written as DNA, the CDR3 is TGTGCCAGCAGTTACCCTCCGGGACAGGGTCATGTTTTCTTT. The chain recombines TRBV6-5 with TRBJ1-1, with 9 bases lining up with TRBD1. This CDR3 comprises 14 residues. Germline V gene data show CDR1 as MNHEY and CDR2 as SVGAGI. Trimming removed 2 bases from V and 13 bases from J; junction bases left unmatched: 11.